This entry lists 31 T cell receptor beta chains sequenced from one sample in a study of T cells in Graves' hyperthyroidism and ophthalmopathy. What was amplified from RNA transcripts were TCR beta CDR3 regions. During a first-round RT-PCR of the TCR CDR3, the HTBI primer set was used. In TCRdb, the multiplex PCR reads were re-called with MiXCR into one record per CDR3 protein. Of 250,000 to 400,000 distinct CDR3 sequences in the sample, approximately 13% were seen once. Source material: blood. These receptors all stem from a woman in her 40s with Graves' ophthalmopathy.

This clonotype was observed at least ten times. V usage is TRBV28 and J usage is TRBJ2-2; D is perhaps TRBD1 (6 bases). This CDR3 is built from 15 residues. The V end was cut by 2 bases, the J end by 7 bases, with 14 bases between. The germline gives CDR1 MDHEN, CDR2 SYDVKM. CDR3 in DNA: TGTGCCAGCAGTTTAGCAGGGGTAAACGACGGGGAGCTGTTTTTT. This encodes CASSLAGVNDGELFF.

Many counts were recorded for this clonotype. The CDR3 protein is CAISDAPGTGSSYEQYF. The CDR3 DNA is TGTGCCATCAGTGATGCCCCTGGGACCGGTAGCTCCTACGAGCAGTACTTC. The J gene is TRBJ2-7, the V gene TRBV10-3, with D perhaps matching TRBD1 or TRBD2 (5 bases each). This CDR3 comprises 17 residues. Germline V lookup: CDR1 ENHRY, CDR2 SYGVKD. The V and J ends lost 3 bases and 0 bases respectively, with 18 bases between them.

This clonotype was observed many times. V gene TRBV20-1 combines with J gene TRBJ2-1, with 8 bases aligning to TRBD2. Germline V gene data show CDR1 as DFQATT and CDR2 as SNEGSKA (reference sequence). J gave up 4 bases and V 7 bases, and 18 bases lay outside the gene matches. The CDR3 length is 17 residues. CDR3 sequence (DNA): TGCAGTGGAGAGAGGGGTTTTCCGACTAGCGTGTACAATGAGCAGTTCTTC. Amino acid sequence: CSGERGFPTSVYNEQFF.

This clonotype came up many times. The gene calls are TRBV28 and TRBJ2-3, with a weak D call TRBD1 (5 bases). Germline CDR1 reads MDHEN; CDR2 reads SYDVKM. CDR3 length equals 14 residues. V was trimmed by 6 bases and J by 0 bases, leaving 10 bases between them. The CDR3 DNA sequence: TGTGCCAGCAGGCGGACACTTAGCACAGATACGCAGTATTTT. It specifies CASRRTLSTDTQYF.

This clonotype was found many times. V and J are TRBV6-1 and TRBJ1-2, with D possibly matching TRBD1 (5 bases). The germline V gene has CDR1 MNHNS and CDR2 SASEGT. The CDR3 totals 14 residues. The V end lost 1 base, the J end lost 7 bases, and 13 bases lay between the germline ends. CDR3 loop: CASSEVAGFAGYTF. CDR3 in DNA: TGTGCCAGCAGTGAAGTAGCAGGGTTTGCTGGCTACACCTTC.

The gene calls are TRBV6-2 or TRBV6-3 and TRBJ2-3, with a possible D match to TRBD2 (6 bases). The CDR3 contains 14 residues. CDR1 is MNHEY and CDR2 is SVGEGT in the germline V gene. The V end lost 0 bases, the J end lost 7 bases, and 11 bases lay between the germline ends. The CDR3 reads CASSYSTSSHTQYF. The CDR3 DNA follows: TGTGCCAGCAGTTACTCGACTAGTTCTCATACGCAGTATTTT.

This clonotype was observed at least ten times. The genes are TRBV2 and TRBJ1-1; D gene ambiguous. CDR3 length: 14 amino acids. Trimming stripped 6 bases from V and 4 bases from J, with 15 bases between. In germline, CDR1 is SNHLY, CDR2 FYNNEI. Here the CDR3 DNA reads TGTGCCAGCAGGACTTATCCATGGGCCACTGAAGCTTTCTTT. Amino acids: CASRTYPWATEAFF.

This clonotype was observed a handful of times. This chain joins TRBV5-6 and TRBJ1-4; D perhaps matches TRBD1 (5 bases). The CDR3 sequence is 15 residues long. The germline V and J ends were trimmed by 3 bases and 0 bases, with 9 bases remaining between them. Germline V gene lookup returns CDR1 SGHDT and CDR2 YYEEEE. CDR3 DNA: TGTGCCAGCAGCTCTTGGGGGGCAACTAATGAAAAACTGTTTTTT. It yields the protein CASSSWGATNEKLFF.

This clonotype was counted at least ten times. The CDR3 loop reads CASSYHRGRKRPQHF. The DNA of the CDR3 is TGTGCCAGCTCCTACCACAGGGGCCGGAAGAGGCCCCAGCATTTT. This chain joins TRBV25-1 and TRBJ1-5, with 7 positions matching TRBD1. V lost 8 bases, J lost 9 bases, and 16 bases stayed unmatched. Germline V gives CDR1 MGHDK, CDR2 SYGVNS. CDR3 length: 15 residues.

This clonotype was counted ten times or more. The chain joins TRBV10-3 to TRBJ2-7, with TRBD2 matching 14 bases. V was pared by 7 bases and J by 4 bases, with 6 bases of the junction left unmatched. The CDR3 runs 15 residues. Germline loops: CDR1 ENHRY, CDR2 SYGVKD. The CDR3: CAIKGTSGSSYEQYF. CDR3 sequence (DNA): TGTGCCATCAAAGGGACTAGCGGGAGTTCTTACGAGCAGTACTTC.

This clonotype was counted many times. Here the CDR3 DNA reads TGTGCCAGCAGCTGGGCCTACGAGCAGTACTTC. Translating it yields CASSWAYEQYF. The V call is TRBV11-2, the J call TRBJ2-7; unclear D gene. The CDR3 length is 11 residues. Germline-derived CDR1 and CDR2 are SGHAT and FQNNGV. V lost 4 bases and J lost 2, with 3 bases in between.

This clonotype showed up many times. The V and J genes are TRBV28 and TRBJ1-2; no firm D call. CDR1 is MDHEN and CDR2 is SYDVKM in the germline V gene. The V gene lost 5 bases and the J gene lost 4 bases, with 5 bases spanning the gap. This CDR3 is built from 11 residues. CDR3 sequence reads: CASSTPYGYTF. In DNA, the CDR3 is TGTGCCAGCAGTACTCCCTATGGCTACACCTTC.

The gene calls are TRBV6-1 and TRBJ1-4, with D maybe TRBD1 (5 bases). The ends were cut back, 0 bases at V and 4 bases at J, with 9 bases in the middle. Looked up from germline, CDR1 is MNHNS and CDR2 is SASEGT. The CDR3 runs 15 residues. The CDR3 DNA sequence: TGTGCCAGCAGTGAAGCGGGACGGATTAATGAAAAACTGTTTTTT. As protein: CASSEAGRINEKLFF.

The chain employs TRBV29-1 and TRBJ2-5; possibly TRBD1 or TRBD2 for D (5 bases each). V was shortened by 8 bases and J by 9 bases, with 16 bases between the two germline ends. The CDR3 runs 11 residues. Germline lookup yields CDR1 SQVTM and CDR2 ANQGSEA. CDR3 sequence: CSIRDALPQYF. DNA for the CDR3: TGCAGCATCCGGGACGCCCTTCCCCAGTACTTC.

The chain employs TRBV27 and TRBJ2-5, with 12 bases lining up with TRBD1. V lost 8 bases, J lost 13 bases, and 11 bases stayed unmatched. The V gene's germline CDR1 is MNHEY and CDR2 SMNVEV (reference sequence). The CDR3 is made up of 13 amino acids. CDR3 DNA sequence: TGTGCCAGCGCGGGGACAGGGGGCGCAAGTCGGTACTTC. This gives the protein CASAGTGGASRYF.

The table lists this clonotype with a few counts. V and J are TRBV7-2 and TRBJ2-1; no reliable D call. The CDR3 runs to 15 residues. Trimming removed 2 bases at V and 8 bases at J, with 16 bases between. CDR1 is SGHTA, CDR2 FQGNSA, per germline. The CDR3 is CASSLISGDRDEQFF. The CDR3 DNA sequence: TGTGCCAGCAGCTTAATATCAGGTGACCGGGATGAGCAGTTCTTC.

The chain's CDR3 is CASSEFNTEAFF. The DNA for the CDR3 is TGTGCCAGCAGTGAATTCAACACTGAAGCTTTCTTT. The chain carries TRBV25-1 and TRBJ1-1; D ambiguous. The CDR3 length is 12 residues. CDR1 and CDR2 (germline): MGHDK, SYGVNS. Trimming cost V 1 base and J 2 bases, with 2 bases left between them.

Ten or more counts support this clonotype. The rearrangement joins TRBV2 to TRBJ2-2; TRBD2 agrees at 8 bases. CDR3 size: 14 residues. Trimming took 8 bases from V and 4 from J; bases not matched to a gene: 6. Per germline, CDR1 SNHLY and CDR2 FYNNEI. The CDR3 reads CASGSGVSTGELFF. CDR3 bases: TGTGCCAGCGGTAGCGGGGTTAGCACCGGGGAGCTGTTTTTT.

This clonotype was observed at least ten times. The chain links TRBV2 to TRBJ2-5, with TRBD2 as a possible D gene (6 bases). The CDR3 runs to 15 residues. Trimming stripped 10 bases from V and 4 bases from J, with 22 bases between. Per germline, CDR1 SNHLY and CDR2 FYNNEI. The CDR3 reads CATTRDSGEGETQYF. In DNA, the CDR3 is TGTGCCACCACCAGGGATAGCGGAGAGGGAGAGACCCAGTACTTC.

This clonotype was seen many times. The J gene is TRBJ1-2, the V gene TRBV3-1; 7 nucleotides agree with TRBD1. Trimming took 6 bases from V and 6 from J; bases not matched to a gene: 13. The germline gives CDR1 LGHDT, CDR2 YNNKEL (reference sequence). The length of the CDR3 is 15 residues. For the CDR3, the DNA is TGTGCCAGCAGTCCCAACTTCTTGACAGGGCATGGCTACACCTTC. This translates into CASSPNFLTGHGYTF.

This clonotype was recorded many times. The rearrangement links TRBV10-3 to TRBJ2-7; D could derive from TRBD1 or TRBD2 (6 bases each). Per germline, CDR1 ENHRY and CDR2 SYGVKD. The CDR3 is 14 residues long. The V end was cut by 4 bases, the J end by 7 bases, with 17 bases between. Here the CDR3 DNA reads TGTGCCATCAGTGCCTTCCCGGGGGCAGATGAGCAGTACTTC. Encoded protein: CAISAFPGADEQYF.

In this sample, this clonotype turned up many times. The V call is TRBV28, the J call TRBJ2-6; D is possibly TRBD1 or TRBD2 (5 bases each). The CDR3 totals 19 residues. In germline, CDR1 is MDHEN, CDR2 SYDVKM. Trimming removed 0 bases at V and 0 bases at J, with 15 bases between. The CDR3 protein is CASSLWVDIGGSGANVLTF. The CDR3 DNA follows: TGTGCCAGCAGTTTATGGGTGGACATTGGAGGCTCTGGGGCCAACGTCCTGACTTTC.

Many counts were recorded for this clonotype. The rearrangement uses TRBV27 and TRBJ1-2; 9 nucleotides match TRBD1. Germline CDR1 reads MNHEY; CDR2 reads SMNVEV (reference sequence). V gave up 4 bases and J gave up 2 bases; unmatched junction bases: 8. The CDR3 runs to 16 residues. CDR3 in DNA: TGTGCCAGCAGTTCGTACAGGGGGCCGCTGAACTATGGCTACACCTTC. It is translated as CASSSYRGPLNYGYTF.

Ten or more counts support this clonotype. This CDR3 reads CASRLQGGGGYTF. The CDR3 DNA reads as TGTGCCAGCAGATTACAGGGGGGGGGTGGCTACACCTTC. The V gene is TRBV6-1, the J gene TRBJ1-2; 8 nucleotides line up with TRBD1. This CDR3 is built from 13 residues. The ends lost 6 bases at V and 7 bases at J; junction bases unmatched: 7. Per the germline V gene, CDR1 is MNHNS and CDR2 is SASEGT.

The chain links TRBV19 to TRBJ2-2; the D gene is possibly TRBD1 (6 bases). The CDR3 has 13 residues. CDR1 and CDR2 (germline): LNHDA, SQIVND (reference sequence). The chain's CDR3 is CGCGQFSGGELFF. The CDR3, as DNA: TGTGGCTGCGGACAGTTCTCCGGCGGGGAGCTGTTTTTT.

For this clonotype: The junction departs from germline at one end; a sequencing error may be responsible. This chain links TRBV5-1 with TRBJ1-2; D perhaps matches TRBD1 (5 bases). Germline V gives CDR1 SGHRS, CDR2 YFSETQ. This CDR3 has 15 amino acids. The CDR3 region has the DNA TGCGCCAGCAGCTTAGACAGCCGACCTAACTATCGCTACACCTTC. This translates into CASSLDSRPNYRYTF.

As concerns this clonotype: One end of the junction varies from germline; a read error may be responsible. CDR3 amino acids: CASSIPGTIGQPRHF. DNA of the CDR3: TGTGCCAGTAGTATACCCGGGACCATCGGTCAGCCCCGGCATTTT. The V and J genes are TRBV19 and TRBJ1-5; TRBD1 might be the D (5 bases). This CDR3 region has 15 residues. CDR1 and CDR2 from the germline V gene are LNHDA and SQIVND (reference sequence).

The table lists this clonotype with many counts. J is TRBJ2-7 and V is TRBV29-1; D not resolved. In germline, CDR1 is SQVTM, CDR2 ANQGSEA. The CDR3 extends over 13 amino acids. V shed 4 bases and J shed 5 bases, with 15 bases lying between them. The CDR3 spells CSVVSYGSDEQYF. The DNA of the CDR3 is TGCAGCGTTGTGTCGTATGGATCCGACGAGCAGTACTTC.

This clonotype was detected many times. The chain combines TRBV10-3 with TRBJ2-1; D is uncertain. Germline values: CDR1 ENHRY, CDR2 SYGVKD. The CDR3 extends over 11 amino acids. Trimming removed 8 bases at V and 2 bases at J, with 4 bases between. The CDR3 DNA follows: TGTGCCATCGGGGCCTACAATGAGCAGTTCTTC. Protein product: CAIGAYNEQFF.

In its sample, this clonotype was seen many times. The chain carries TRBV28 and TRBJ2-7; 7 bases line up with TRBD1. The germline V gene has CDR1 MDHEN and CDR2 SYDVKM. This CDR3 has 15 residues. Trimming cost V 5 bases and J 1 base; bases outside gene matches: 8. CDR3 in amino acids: CASSPPRQGSYEQYF. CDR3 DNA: TGTGCCAGCAGTCCACCCCGACAGGGTTCCTACGAGCAGTACTTC.

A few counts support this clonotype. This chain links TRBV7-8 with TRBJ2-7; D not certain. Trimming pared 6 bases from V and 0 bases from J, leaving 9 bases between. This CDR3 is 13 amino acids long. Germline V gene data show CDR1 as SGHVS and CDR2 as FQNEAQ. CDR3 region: CASRSGISYEQYF. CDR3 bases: TGTGCCAGCAGATCCGGTATCTCCTACGAGCAGTACTTC.